What follows describes a single T cell receptor (beta chain). Its antigen is not identified. For every subset, genomic DNA was evenly distributed across several immunoSEQ plates. Here immunoSEQ multiplex PCR was the method, and the copy in TCRdb shows in-frame clones only, minus some. The profile shows 650,000 to 800,000 clones, about 90% of them singletons. Terminally differentiated effector memory CD45RA+ cells were left out of the naive CD8 fraction, which was CD45RO-negative and positively selected for CCR7. This entry comes from a study of shared clonotypes between healthy human individuals. Broader study findings: Clonotype sharing across a few donors was observed for 4% to 6.5% of naive CD4 clonotypes. Non-shared clonotypes had lower generation probabilities than clonotypes shared by all four sorted-subset donors. For sorted subsets, rarefaction showed incomplete sequencing despite large depth.

This CDR3 is built from 12 residues. Trimming shortened V by 3 bases and J by 3 bases, and 5 bases separated the two germline ends. Germline CDR1 is SGDLS and CDR2 is YYNGEE. Sequenced input: naive CD8+ T cells sorted from blood. The TCR sequence derives from a man aged 25-45 years in good health. The rearrangement links TRBV9 to TRBJ2-3; no firm D call. The CDR3 spells CASSGRTDTQYF. As DNA, the CDR3 is TGTGCCAGCAGCGGCCGTACAGATACGCAGTATTTT. Supplemented by reference TRBV9 and TRBJ2-3, the full variable domain reads DSGVTQTPKHLITATGQRVTLRCSPRSGDLSVYWYQQSLDQGLQFLIQYYNGEERAKGNILERFSAQQFPDLHSELNLSSLELGDSALYFCASSGRTDTQYFGPGTRLTVL.